This record concerns one T cell receptor beta chain sequence. Trimming shortened V by 3 bases and J by 7 bases, and 9 bases separated the two germline ends. The CDR3 has 11 amino acids. Per the germline V gene, CDR1 is GTSNPN and CDR2 is SVGIG (reference sequence). This sample is drawn from a study of CD8+ T cells in alopecia areata. In alopecia areata patients, both lesional scalp punch biopsies and peripheral blood were collected. RNA, once extracted, was reverse transcribed into cDNA for use as the sequencing template. Assay: immunoSEQ multiplex PCR; the TCRdb copy retains only in-frame clones and omits some. The table includes around 140,000 clones, 51% detected once.

The receptor was derived from a human donor with alopecia areata. The sample in question was CD4+ T cells sorted from blood, obtained at week 0. The V gene is TRBV30, the J gene TRBJ1-2; D call uncertain. The CDR3 DNA is TGTGCCTGGAGCCTACCCGTTGGCTACACCTTC. It translates to CAWSLPVGYTF.